A selection of T cell receptor beta chains follows, all from one sample in a study of preoperative IRX-2 immunotherapy in early breast cancer. Measured with immunoSEQ multiplex PCR; TCRdb has only the in-frame clones, and not every one. The table shows roughly 62,000 clones, with roughly 94% occurring only once. The material was obtained from a patient treated with IRX-2 immunotherapy. These receptors came from a human donor with breast cancer. CDR3s include the opening cysteine and the closing phenylalanine or tryptophan. D genes are given only for firm matches. Size tells how often a clone was seen (once, few, many) or the class of an expanded clone, and some rows leave it out.

>TRBV18|.|TRBJ2-5|.
CASSPFTLAQETQYF
TGTGCCAGCTCACCATTTACACTTGCACAAGAGACCCAGTACTTC
>TRBV2|.|TRBJ2-3|.
CASSAGSLTDTQYF
TGTGCCAGCAGTGCGGGTAGTCTCACAGATACGCAGTATTTT
>TRBV20-1|.|TRBJ2-7|.
CSLSPGDRLYF
TGCAGTCTTAGCCCGGGGGACCGACTGTACTTC
>TRBV28|TRBD2|TRBJ2-3|.
CASRRLAGVDTQYF
TGTGCCAGCCGGCGGCTAGCGGGAGTGGATACGCAGTATTTT
>TRBV7-2|TRBD2|TRBJ2-1|.
CASSPVAGVEFF
TGTGCCAGCAGCCCCGTAGCGGGAGTGGAGTTCTTC
>TRBV6-6|TRBD2|TRBJ2-7|.
CASSYPTSTPYEQYF
TGTGCCAGCAGTTACCCGACTAGCACGCCCTACGAGCAGTACTTC
>TRBV21-1|.|TRBJ2-7|.
CASSKADRERGAERAPSSYEQYF
TGTGCCAGCAGCAAAGCCGATCGAGAAAGGGGGGCAGAGAGGGCACCCAGCTCCTACGAGCAGTACTTC
>TRBV5-3|.|TRBJ2-7|few
CARSPHVSSYEQYF
TGTGCCAGAAGCCCGCACGTTAGCTCCTACGAGCAGTACTTC
>TRBV5-1|.|TRBJ2-7|.
CASSLGGEQYF
TGCGCCAGCAGCTTAGGGGGCGAGCAGTACTTC
>TRBV28|.|TRBJ2-6|.
CASSRTAYRSGANVLTF
TGTGCCAGCAGTCGGACAGCCTATCGCTCTGGGGCCAACGTCCTGACTTTC
>TRBV18|TRBD1|TRBJ2-5|.
CASSPSPPGQGAKTQYF
TGTGCCAGCTCACCCTCGCCCCCCGGACAGGGGGCAAAGACCCAGTACTTC
>TRBV6-6|TRBD2|TRBJ2-3|once
CASRGLAVSYTDTQYF
TGTGCCAGCAGGGGACTAGCAGTTTCCTATACAGATACGCAGTATTTT
>TRBV6-5|.|TRBJ2-2|.
CASSYRGDLTGELFF
TGTGCCAGCAGTTACCGAGGTGATCTCACCGGGGAGCTGTTTTTT